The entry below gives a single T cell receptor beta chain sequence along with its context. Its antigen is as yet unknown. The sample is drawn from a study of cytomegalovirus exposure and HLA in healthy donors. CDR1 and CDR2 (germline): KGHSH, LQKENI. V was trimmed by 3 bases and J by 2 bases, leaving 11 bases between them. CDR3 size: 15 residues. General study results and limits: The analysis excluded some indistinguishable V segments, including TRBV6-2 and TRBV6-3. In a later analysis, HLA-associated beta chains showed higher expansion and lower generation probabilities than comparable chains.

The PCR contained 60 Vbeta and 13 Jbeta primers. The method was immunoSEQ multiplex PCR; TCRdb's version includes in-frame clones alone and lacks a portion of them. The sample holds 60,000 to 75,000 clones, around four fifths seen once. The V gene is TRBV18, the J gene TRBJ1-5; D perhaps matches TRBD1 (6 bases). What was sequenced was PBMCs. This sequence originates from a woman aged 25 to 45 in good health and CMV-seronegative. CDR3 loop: CASSPEQGRNQPQHF. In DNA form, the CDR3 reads TGTGCCAGCTCACCCGAACAGGGACGCAATCAGCCCCAGCATTTT.